The 23 T cell receptor beta chains below come from one sample, sequenced in a study of long-term antiretroviral therapy in people with HIV. Sequencing relied on immunoSEQ assay v3.0, run at survey level. Produced via immunoSEQ multiplex PCR; TCRdb's table is partial and in-frame only. Of tens of thousands of clones listed, around 80% are singletons. The source was unsorted PBMCs, collected 1.2 years after starting antiretroviral therapy. The receptors here all came from a woman aged 40 to 50 with HIV.

This chain connects TRBV9 to TRBJ1-2; the D gene is possibly TRBD1 (5 bases). V was shortened by 3 bases and J by 1 base, with 13 bases between the two germline ends. This CDR3 has 15 residues. Per germline, CDR1 SGDLS and CDR2 YYNGEE. The CDR3 loop is CASSGIGGGNYGYTF. The CDR3 DNA is TGTGCCAGCAGCGGGATCGGGGGGGGTAACTATGGCTACACCTTC.

This clone has only one observation. DNA of the CDR3: TGCAGCGTTGAGGGGGCGGAGACCCAGTACTTC. Amino acids: CSVEGAETQYF. The J gene is TRBJ2-5, the V gene TRBV29-1, with D maybe TRBD1 (6 bases). CDR1 and CDR2 (germline): SQVTM, ANQGSEA. The CDR3 loop spans 11 amino acids. The ends were cut back, 3 bases at V and 5 bases at J, with 7 bases in the middle.

The gene calls are TRBV7-2 and TRBJ2-3; D unclear. From germline, CDR1 is SGHTA and CDR2 FQGNSA. CDR3 length equals 13 residues. V lost 0 bases and J lost 4, with 5 bases in between. CDR3 nucleotides: TGTGCCAGCAGCTTAGCGGTGTCAGATACGCAGTATTTT. Its protein is CASSLAVSDTQYF.

This clone was observed a few times. The chain employs TRBV4-1 and TRBJ2-7, with no clear D. This CDR3 has 15 amino acids. The germline CDR1 and CDR2 sequences are MGHRA and YSYEKL. V lost 2 bases and J lost 0, with 11 bases in between. The CDR3 protein is CASSQRAPSSYEQYF. In DNA form, the CDR3 reads TGCGCCAGCAGCCAAAGGGCACCGAGCTCCTACGAGCAGTACTTC.

J is TRBJ2-7 and V is TRBV4-2; the match to TRBD2 covers 7 bases. The CDR3 covers 15 residues. V gave up 1 base and J gave up 2 bases; unmatched junction bases: 5. Germline CDR1 reads LGHNA; CDR2 reads YNFKEQ. CDR3 region: CASSQVGGNPYEQYF. The CDR3 DNA sequence: TGTGCCAGCAGCCAAGTCGGGGGGAACCCCTACGAGCAGTACTTC.

CDR3 region: CSVDGVADQDTQYF. CDR3 DNA: TGCAGCGTTGACGGGGTAGCGGACCAAGATACGCAGTATTTT. This rearrangement joins TRBV29-1 to TRBJ2-3; possibly TRBD2 for D (6 bases). Germline CDR1 is SQVTM and CDR2 is ANQGSEA. V was cut by 3 bases and J by 5 bases, with 15 bases left in between. This CDR3 is built from 14 residues.

The chain employs TRBV19 and TRBJ2-2; TRBD2 agrees at 10 bases. With V trimmed by 0 bases and J by 6 bases, 4 bases remained unmatched. The CDR3 is made up of 16 amino acids. Germline V gene lookup returns CDR1 LNHDA and CDR2 SQIVND (reference sequence). The CDR3 loop is CASSIEPAGGPGELFF. The CDR3 DNA is TGTGCCAGTAGTATAGAACCAGCGGGAGGGCCCGGGGAGCTGTTTTTT.

In DNA, the CDR3 is TGTGCCAGCAAGACATCAAAAGCGGGGGGGGGCACAGATACGCAGTATTTT. Encoded protein: CASKTSKAGGGTDTQYF. V gene TRBV27 combines with J gene TRBJ2-3, with 10 bases fitting TRBD2. Germline CDR1 is MNHEY and CDR2 is SMNVEV (reference sequence). V dropped 7 bases and J dropped 1; count of bases not matched to a gene: 11. This CDR3 spans 17 amino acids.

This chain connects TRBV5-1 to TRBJ1-1, with unresolved D. The germline V gene has CDR1 SGHRS and CDR2 YFSETQ. V shed 0 bases and J shed 4 bases, with 13 bases lying between them. The CDR3 sequence is 15 residues long. As DNA, the CDR3 is TGCGCCAGCAGCTTGGTCGGATCCCTGGGCACTGAAGCTTTCTTT. It specifies CASSLVGSLGTEAFF.

This clone turned up a few times. One junction end does not reproduce the germline sequence, and a read error may be involved. This sequence joins TRBV2 and TRBJ2-7; 7 bases map to TRBD1. Per the germline V gene, CDR1 is SNHLY and CDR2 is FYNNEI. This CDR3 is 14 amino acids long. In nucleotides, the CDR3 is TGTGCCAGCAGGGAAGGACAGGTGTCCTACGAGCAGTACTTC. It encodes CASREGQVSYEQYF.

This clone is a singleton in its sample. V is TRBV28 and J is TRBJ2-7; the D call may be TRBD1 or TRBD2 (5 bases each). V was shortened by 5 bases and J by 3 bases, with 23 bases between the two germline ends. CDR3 length: 17 residues. Germline V gene lookup returns CDR1 MDHEN and CDR2 SYDVKM. The CDR3 sequence: CASSPPGPTPILYEQYF. The CDR3, as DNA: TGTGCCAGCAGTCCGCCGGGACCCACTCCTATACTCTACGAGCAGTACTTC. Based on the CDR3 plus reference TRBV28 and TRBJ2-7, the full variable domain is DVKVTQSSRYLVKRTGEKVFLECVQDMDHENMFWYRQDPGLGLRLIYFSYDVKMKEKGDIPEGYSVSREKKERFSLILESASTNQTSMYLCASSPPGPTPILYEQYFGPGTRLTVT.

V is TRBV29-1 and J is TRBJ2-1; possibly TRBD1 or TRBD2 for D (6 bases each). V was cut by 4 bases and J by 3 bases, with 10 bases left in between. The CDR3 has 13 amino acids. Germline CDR1 is SQVTM and CDR2 is ANQGSEA. CDR3 nucleotides: TGCAGCGTTGCCGGGGGCTACTACAATGAGCAGTTCTTC. It yields the protein CSVAGGYYNEQFF.

The rearrangement links TRBV7-9 to TRBJ2-7, with D possibly being TRBD1 or TRBD2 (5 bases each). V lost 2 bases and J lost 6, with 11 bases in between. This CDR3 is 13 amino acids long. Germline loops: CDR1 SEHNR, CDR2 FQNEAQ (reference sequence). The CDR3 is CASSLFSGSEQYF. For the CDR3, the DNA is TGTGCCAGCAGCTTATTTTCAGGGAGCGAGCAGTACTTC.

The V call is TRBV5-4, the J call TRBJ2-3, with D maybe TRBD2 (6 bases). The length of the CDR3 is 16 residues. CDR1 and CDR2 (germline): SGHNT, YYREEE (reference sequence). Trimming left V 3 bases short and J 0 bases short, with 14 bases between. CDR3 amino acids: CASSSGLPTSTDTQYF. The CDR3 DNA reads TGTGCCAGCAGCTCCGGACTACCCACTAGCACAGATACGCAGTATTTT.

The CDR3 coding sequence is TGCGCCAGCAGACATAGCGGGACCACAGATACGCAGTATTTT. As protein: CASRHSGTTDTQYF. The chain couples TRBV5-1 to TRBJ2-3; 8 bases agree with TRBD2. Germline V gene sequence: CDR1 SGHRS, CDR2 YFSETQ. The CDR3 totals 14 residues. V shed 5 bases, J shed 2 bases, and the junction held 4 bases outside the gene matches.

V is TRBV9 and J is TRBJ1-3, with D possibly TRBD1 on 6 matching bases. CDR1 is SGDLS and CDR2 is YYNGEE in the germline V gene. The V end lost 0 bases, the J end lost 2 bases, and 12 bases lay between the germline ends. The CDR3 loop spans 16 amino acids. CDR3 sequence: CASSVALGGPGNTIYF. The DNA for the CDR3 is TGTGCCAGCAGCGTAGCTTTGGGGGGGCCTGGAAACACCATATATTTT.

This clone was seen just once. The chain links TRBV28 to TRBJ2-7, with D hard to call. The V end lost 3 bases, the J end lost 3 bases, and 15 bases lay between the germline ends. CDR1 is MDHEN, CDR2 SYDVKM, per germline. The CDR3 totals 15 residues. CDR3 residues: CASSLRSRFDYEQYF. The DNA of the CDR3 is TGTGCCAGCAGTTTGCGCTCCCGATTTGACTACGAGCAGTACTTC.

The chain uses TRBV6-5 and TRBJ2-7; 8 bases are a match to TRBD2. Germline trimming cut 6 bases from V and 7 bases from J; bases unmatched to any gene: 11. CDR3 size: 14 residues. Germline values: CDR1 MNHEY, CDR2 SVGAGI. CDR3 sequence: CASSHGLAIGEQYF. CDR3 sequence (DNA): TGTGCCAGCAGCCACGGACTAGCTATTGGTGAGCAGTACTTC.

The V and J genes are TRBV7-6 and TRBJ2-2; 9 nucleotides agree with TRBD1. The CDR3 sequence is 16 residues long. CDR1 is SGHVS, CDR2 FNYEAQ, per germline. V trimming: 6 bases; J trimming: 7 bases; junction bases outside the gene matches: 12. The CDR3: CASRAPGQGGVGELFF. The CDR3 nucleotides are TGTGCCAGCAGAGCCCCGGGACAGGGAGGCGTCGGGGAGCTGTTTTTT.

V is TRBV2 and J is TRBJ2-1; D tentatively fits TRBD1 or TRBD2 (7 bases each). Germline V gene data show CDR1 as SNHLY and CDR2 as FYNNEI. Deletions cut 5 bases from V and 10 bases from J, with 18 bases between. The CDR3 is made up of 14 amino acids. CDR3 region: CASSTRTGEGEQFF. Written as DNA, the CDR3 is TGTGCCAGCAGTACTCGAACAGGGGAGGGGGAGCAGTTCTTC.

The count of this clone is one. The chain couples TRBV5-1 to TRBJ1-1; D unresolved. With 4 bases removed from V and 1 base from J, the gap between germline ends came to 8 bases. The CDR3 consists of 13 residues. The V gene's germline CDR1 is SGHRS and CDR2 YFSETQ. The CDR3 DNA is TGCGCCAGCAGCGCACTAGCGAACACTGAAGCTTTCTTT. It codes for CASSALANTEAFF.

The chain links TRBV6-5 to TRBJ1-5; TRBD1 matches 7 bases. The CDR3 contains 14 residues. Per germline, CDR1 MNHEY and CDR2 SVGAGI. V lost 4 bases, J lost 2 bases, and 2 bases stayed unmatched. The CDR3 DNA sequence: TGTGCCAGCAGTTGGCAGGGGGGCAATCAGCCCCAGCATTTT. It encodes CASSWQGGNQPQHF.

The chain joins TRBV7-9 to TRBJ1-2, with 9 bases that match TRBD1. The V gene end was trimmed by 5 bases and the J gene end by 5 bases; junction bases not matched to a gene: 3. Germline-derived CDR1 and CDR2 are SEHNR and FQNEAQ (reference sequence). The CDR3 totals 13 residues. CDR3 nucleotide sequence: TGTGCCAGCAGCACAGGGGGCGGATATGGCTACACCTTC. Translating it yields CASSTGGGYGYTF.